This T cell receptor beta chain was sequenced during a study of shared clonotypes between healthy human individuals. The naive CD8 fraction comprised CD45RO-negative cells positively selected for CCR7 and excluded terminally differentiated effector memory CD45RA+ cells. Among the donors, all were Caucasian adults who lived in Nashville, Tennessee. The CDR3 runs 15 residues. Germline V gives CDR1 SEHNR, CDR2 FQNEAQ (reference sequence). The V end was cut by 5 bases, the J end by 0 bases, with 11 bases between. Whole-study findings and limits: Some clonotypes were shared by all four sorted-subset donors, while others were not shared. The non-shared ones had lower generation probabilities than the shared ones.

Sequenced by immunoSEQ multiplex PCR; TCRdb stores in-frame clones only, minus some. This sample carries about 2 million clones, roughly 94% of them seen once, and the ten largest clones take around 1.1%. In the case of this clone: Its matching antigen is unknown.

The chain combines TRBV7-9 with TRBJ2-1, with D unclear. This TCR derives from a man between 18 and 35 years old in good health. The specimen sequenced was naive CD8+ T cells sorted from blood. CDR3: CASSPDGFSYNEQFF. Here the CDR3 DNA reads TGTGCCAGCAGCCCGGACGGGTTCTCCTACAATGAGCAGTTCTTC.